Below are 4 T cell receptor beta chains sequenced from a single sample in a study of T-cell reconstitution after alpha-beta-depleted transplantation in children. Unique molecular identifiers were used in preparing the TCRbeta library. TCRdb reprocessed the PCR reads with MiXCR, giving one entry per CDR3 protein. The table has some 440,000 distinct CDR3 sequences, under 20% seen once. Sequencing used PBMCs, mostly from graft donor cells, obtained 360 days after TCRalphabeta/CD19-depleted stem cell transplant. Source of these receptors: a boy younger than two who had a stem cell transplant for Wiskott-Aldrich syndrome, so the T cells may come from the graft donor.

This clonotype was detected only a few times. This rearrangement joins TRBV15 to TRBJ2-1; TRBD1 aligns across 9 bases. The CDR3 runs 15 residues. Unmatched junction bases numbered 5, after V lost 2 bases and J lost 6 bases. Germline values: CDR1 LNHNV, CDR2 YYDKDF (reference sequence). The CDR3 sequence is CATSRPDRGPNEQFF. The CDR3 bases are TGTGCCACCAGCAGACCGGACAGGGGCCCCAATGAGCAGTTCTTC.

V is TRBV15 and J is TRBJ1-3, with TRBD1 matching over 9 bases. The trim removed 0 bases at V and 5 bases at J, leaving 5 bases unmatched. The CDR3 runs to 16 residues. Germline loops: CDR1 LNHNV, CDR2 YYDKDF (reference sequence). This CDR3 reads CATSREGQGTRNTIYF. The DNA of the CDR3 is TGTGCCACCAGCAGAGAAGGACAGGGGACTAGAAACACCATATATTTT. The complete variable domain, with remaining parts taken from reference TRBV15 and TRBJ1-3, reads DAMVIQNPRYQVTQFGKPVTLSCSQTLNHNVMYWYQQKSSQAPKLLFHYYDKDFNNEADTPDNFQSRRPNTSFCFLDIRSPGLGDTAMYLCATSREGQGTRNTIYFGEGSWLTVV.

A few counts support this clonotype. The gene calls are TRBV28 and TRBJ2-1; the D gene is possibly TRBD1 (6 bases). CDR1 is MDHEN and CDR2 is SYDVKM in the germline V gene. This CDR3 is built from 14 residues. Trimming stripped 5 bases from V and 4 bases from J, with 12 bases between. The CDR3 spells CASSTIGTYNEQFF. The CDR3 bases are TGTGCCAGCAGTACAATCGGGACATACAATGAGCAGTTCTTC.

In regard to this clonotype: A clone one base away is much larger, so this may be a read error. The chain carries TRBV10-3 and TRBJ2-1, with 7 bases aligning to TRBD1. CDR1 ENHRY and CDR2 SYGVKD come from the germline V gene. The CDR3 consists of 17 residues. V trimming: 3 bases; J trimming: 12 bases; junction bases outside the gene matches: 20. The DNA for the CDR3 is TGTGCCATCAGTGATTCCAATCCGGGACAGTCCTTTGGGAGGCAGTTCTTC. Residues: CAISDSNPGQSFGRQFF.